The 8 T cell receptor beta chains below all came from one sample that was sequenced in a study of vaccination effects on CD4 cells after COVID-19. Which antigens these TCRs recognize remains unknown. Before any sequencing was done, the ViraFEST assay used viral peptide pools to expand antigen-specific CD4+ T cells. With approximately 10 days of culture completed, CD4+ T cells were isolated. Prior SARS-CoV-2 infection was absent in the vaccine recipients, as shown by negative nucleocapsid antibodies. Data came from immunoSEQ multiplex PCR; TCRdb stores just in-frame clones and leaves some out. The table records fewer than 70,000 clones, over 70% of them present only once. The sequences come from CD4+ T cells from PBMCs cultured with SARS-CoV-2 spike peptides, collected before COVID-19 vaccination. The receptors shown here come from a human donor who received a COVID-19 vaccine.

The chain has TRBV2 and TRBJ1-5; perhaps TRBD1 as D (5 bases). CDR1 is SNHLY, CDR2 FYNNEI, per germline. The CDR3 contains 14 residues. Trimming took 6 bases from V and 0 from J, leaving 9 bases between them. The CDR3 nucleotides are TGTGCCAGCAGAGGGGACCGTAGCAATCAGCCCCAGCATTTT. It yields the protein CASRGDRSNQPQHF.

J is TRBJ2-3 and V is TRBV7-3; the D call may be TRBD1 or TRBD2 (5 bases each). V dropped 0 bases and J dropped 4 bases, with 14 bases sitting between them. CDR1 SGHTA and CDR2 FQGTGA come from the germline V gene. This CDR3 is built from 16 residues. The CDR3 sequence: CASSLTPHRGADTQYF. The CDR3 DNA sequence: TGTGCCAGCAGCTTAACCCCACACCGAGGGGCAGATACGCAGTATTTT. The full variable domain, with the rest looked up from reference TRBV7-3 and TRBJ2-3, is GAGVSQTPSNKVTEKGKYVELRCDPISGHTALYWYRQSLGQGPEFLIYFQGTGAADDSGLPNDRFFAVRPEGSVSTLKIQRTERGDSAVYLCASSLTPHRGADTQYFGPGTRLTVL.

This sequence joins TRBV18 and TRBJ2-2, with D unclear. This CDR3 is 15 amino acids long. Germline CDR1 reads KGHSH; CDR2 reads LQKENI. Trimming cost V 5 bases and J 3 bases, with 13 bases left between them. The CDR3 reads CASSVFASHTGELFF. The CDR3 DNA reads as TGTGCCAGCTCAGTGTTTGCCAGCCACACCGGGGAGCTGTTTTTT.

V gene TRBV6-6 combines with J gene TRBJ2-2; 7 nucleotides agree with TRBD1. V trimming: 7 bases; J trimming: 6 bases; junction bases outside the gene matches: 5. Germline V gene lookup returns CDR1 MNHNY and CDR2 SVGAGI (reference sequence). The CDR3 is 13 residues long. In DNA form, the CDR3 reads TGTGCCAGCATAAACAGGGGCGCCGGGGAGCTGTTTTTT. It is translated as CASINRGAGELFF.

The rearrangement uses TRBV9 and TRBJ1-4; possible D gene TRBD1, 5 bases. Trimming left V 4 bases short and J 10 bases short, with 17 bases between. CDR1 SGDLS and CDR2 YYNGEE come from the germline V gene. This CDR3 region has 14 residues. The CDR3 coding sequence is TGTGCCAGCAGCCTTAGGGCAGGGAAGGGAAAACTGTTTTTT. It encodes CASSLRAGKGKLFF.

The chain employs TRBV5-1 and TRBJ1-3; weak D call: TRBD1 (5 bases). Trimming took off 4 bases at V and 4 bases at J, with 9 bases between the two ends. CDR1 and CDR2 from the germline V gene are SGHRS and YFSETQ. The CDR3 covers 13 residues. CDR3 amino acids: CASSEGHGNTIYF. Here the CDR3 DNA reads TGCGCCAGCAGCGAAGGACACGGAAACACCATATATTTT.

The rearrangement uses TRBV6-5 and TRBJ1-1; D is unresolved. The CDR3 covers 11 residues. Germline CDR1 MNHEY, CDR2 SVGAGI. Trimming left V 6 bases short and J 6 bases short, with 8 bases between. The CDR3 protein is CASRVGAEAFF. In DNA, the CDR3 is TGTGCCAGCAGGGTTGGAGCTGAAGCTTTCTTT.

This chain links TRBV7-3 with TRBJ2-3; 11 bases fit TRBD2. V shed 5 bases, J shed 1 base, and the junction held 5 bases outside the gene matches. The length of the CDR3 is 16 residues. CDR1 and CDR2 (germline): SGHTA, FQGTGA. In nucleotides, the CDR3 is TGTGCCAGCAGCCTACTAGCGGGGGCCCGCACAGATACGCAGTATTTT. Protein sequence: CASSLLAGARTDTQYF.